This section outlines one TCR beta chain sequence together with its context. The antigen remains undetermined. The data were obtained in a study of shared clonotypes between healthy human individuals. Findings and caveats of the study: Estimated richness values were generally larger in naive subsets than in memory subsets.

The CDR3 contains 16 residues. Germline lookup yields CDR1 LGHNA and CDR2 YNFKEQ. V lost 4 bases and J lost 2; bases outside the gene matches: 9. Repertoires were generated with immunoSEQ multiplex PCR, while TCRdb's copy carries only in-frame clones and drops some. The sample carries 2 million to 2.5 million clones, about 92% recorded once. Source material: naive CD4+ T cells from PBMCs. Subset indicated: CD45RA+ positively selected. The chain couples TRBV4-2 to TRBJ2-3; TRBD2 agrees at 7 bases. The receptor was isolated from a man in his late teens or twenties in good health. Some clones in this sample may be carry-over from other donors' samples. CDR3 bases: TGTGCCAGCAGCCCGCCCGGGACTATGTACACAGATACGCAGTATTTT. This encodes CASSPPGTMYTDTQYF.